Below are 7 T cell receptor beta chains sequenced from a single sample in a study of blood T cell repertoires in COVID-19. Repertoires were generated with immunoSEQ multiplex PCR, while TCRdb's copy carries only in-frame clones and drops some. This repertoire shows hundreds of thousands of clones, about 91% found once; its top ten account for 5.5% to 8.5%. Specimen: peripheral blood. These receptor sequences come from a woman younger than 45 who had recovered from COVID-19.

In DNA, the CDR3 is TGTGCCAGCAGCTTTCCTCGTTCCTACGAGCAGTACTTC. It is translated as CASSFPRSYEQYF. The chain employs TRBV5-6 and TRBJ2-7; D not certain. Germline CDR1 SGHDT, CDR2 YYEEEE. Trimming removed 2 bases from V and 1 base from J, with 7 bases in between. The CDR3 has 13 residues.

The chain is built from TRBV9 and TRBJ2-5; possibly TRBD2 for D (5 bases). CDR1 is SGDLS, CDR2 YYNGEE, per germline. V was clipped by 0 bases and J by 2 bases, with 8 bases between them. This CDR3 region has 14 residues. The chain's CDR3 is CASSVGGPQETQYF. The CDR3 DNA follows: TGTGCCAGCAGCGTAGGAGGGCCACAAGAGACCCAGTACTTC.

The CDR3 reads CASSQEMTGNQPQHF. In DNA, the CDR3 is TGCGCCAGCAGCCAGGAAATGACAGGGAATCAGCCCCAGCATTTT. The chain couples TRBV4-1 to TRBJ1-5, with TRBD1 matching 7 bases. Trimming removed 3 bases from V and 4 bases from J; junction bases left unmatched: 6. The CDR3 has 15 amino acids. The germline V gene has CDR1 MGHRA and CDR2 YSYEKL.

The gene calls are TRBV10-1 and TRBJ1-1; D is perhaps TRBD1 (6 bases). V dropped 6 bases and J dropped 1 base, with 18 bases sitting between them. Per the germline V gene, CDR1 is WNHNN and CDR2 is SYGVQD (reference sequence). The CDR3 is 16 residues long. CDR3 region: CASSLTTGTRNTEAFF. The DNA of the CDR3 is TGCGCCAGCAGCCTAACCACCGGGACACGGAACACTGAAGCTTTCTTT.

This clone showed up just once. J is TRBJ2-1 and V is TRBV4-1, with a weak D call TRBD2 (6 bases). The CDR3 runs 15 residues. The germline gives CDR1 MGHRA, CDR2 YSYEKL. V dropped 0 bases and J dropped 10 bases, with 16 bases sitting between them. In DNA, the CDR3 is TGCGCCAGCAGCCAAGATGAGGGAGGAGGTGCGGAGCAGTTCTTC. Its translation: CASSQDEGGGAEQFF.

The chain joins TRBV19 to TRBJ2-2, with 9 bases aligning to TRBD2. Germline loops: CDR1 LNHDA, CDR2 SQIVND (reference sequence). This CDR3 has 18 residues. V lost 1 base to trimming and J lost 2 bases; unmatched junction nucleotides: 8. The CDR3 loop is CASSIGPGLAKNTGELFF. The CDR3 bases are TGTGCCAGTAGTATAGGGCCGGGACTAGCAAAAAACACCGGGGAGCTGTTTTTT. The full variable domain, in which reference TRBV19 and TRBJ2-2 provide the parts outside the CDR3, is DGGITQSPKYLFRKEGQNVTLSCEQNLNHDAMYWYRQDPGQGLRLIYYSQIVNDFQKGDIAEGYSVSREKKESFPLTVTSAQKNPTAFYLCASSIGPGLAKNTGELFFGEGSRLTVL.

The V gene is TRBV6-2 or TRBV6-3, the J gene TRBJ2-7, with D maybe TRBD2 (6 bases). Germline assignment: CDR1 MNHEY and CDR2 SVGEGT. There are 14 residues in the CDR3. The V and J ends lost 4 bases and 3 bases respectively, with 13 bases between them. The CDR3 is CASSWGGANYEQYF. CDR3 in DNA: TGTGCCAGCAGTTGGGGCGGGGCAAACTACGAGCAGTACTTC.